This is a list of T cell receptor beta chains from one sample in a study of CXCR3-negative and CXCR3-positive naive CD8 T cells. From the 5' RACE reads, TCRdb lists one entry per CDR3 protein and no DNA. The sample's table shows about 150,000 distinct CDR3 sequences. Material for sequencing was naive CXCR3+ CD8+ T cells from blood. The receptor set was obtained from a human donor in good health. Some clones in this sample may be carry-over from other donors' samples. Each CDR3 is given with its conserved first and last residue. Fields, in order: J gene, V gene, CDR3 protein.

j_call: TRBJ2-7
v_call: TRBV6-2/TRBV6-3
cdr3_aa: CASSSDRDRDEQYF

j_call: TRBJ2-7
v_call: TRBV28
cdr3_aa: CASSFRVQYEQYF

j_call: TRBJ2-2
v_call: TRBV12-5
cdr3_aa: CASGLDSTGLADHTGELFF

j_call: TRBJ2-1
v_call: TRBV19
cdr3_aa: CASNSAGLFNEQFF

j_call: TRBJ1-5
v_call: TRBV27
cdr3_aa: CASSPQGVGQPQHF

j_call: TRBJ2-5
v_call: TRBV7-6
cdr3_aa: CASSHLAEETQYF

j_call: TRBJ2-1
v_call: TRBV15
cdr3_aa: CATSRADRDYNEQFF

j_call: TRBJ2-5
v_call: TRBV6-6
cdr3_aa: CASSYSISLAGGETQYF

j_call: TRBJ2-1
v_call: TRBV13
cdr3_aa: CASSSGGSSYNEQFF

j_call: TRBJ2-3
v_call: TRBV5-4
cdr3_aa: CASSLVGLAGEGPGADTQYF

j_call: TRBJ1-1
v_call: TRBV12-3/TRBV12-4
cdr3_aa: CASSFPDRGLKAFF

j_call: TRBJ2-1
v_call: TRBV10-3
cdr3_aa: CAISGVGDLNEQFF

j_call: TRBJ2-1
v_call: TRBV29-1
cdr3_aa: CSVFGGAYNEQFF

j_call: TRBJ2-3
v_call: TRBV4-3
cdr3_aa: CASSQDGGLRGADTQYF

j_call: TRBJ2-2
v_call: TRBV7-2
cdr3_aa: CASSPIAWGGELFF

j_call: TRBJ1-1
v_call: TRBV28
cdr3_aa: CASSSWDQNTEAFF

j_call: TRBJ2-7
v_call: TRBV4-3
cdr3_aa: CASSQEYARRSYEQYF

j_call: TRBJ1-2
v_call: TRBV11-2
cdr3_aa: CASSLPMTGSGYGYTF

j_call: TRBJ2-1
v_call: TRBV28
cdr3_aa: CASSWRGGLKVTNEQFF

j_call: TRBJ2-3
v_call: TRBV28
cdr3_aa: CASTGTSGRASSTDTQYF

j_call: TRBJ2-7
v_call: TRBV28
cdr3_aa: CASMGAGYEQYF

j_call: TRBJ2-2
v_call: TRBV11-2
cdr3_aa: CASSSTRPGELFF

j_call: TRBJ2-3
v_call: TRBV27
cdr3_aa: CASRGGPPDVDTQYF

j_call: TRBJ2-1
v_call: TRBV12-3/TRBV12-4
cdr3_aa: CASSLMGLAGVYNEQFF

j_call: TRBJ1-5
v_call: TRBV6-4
cdr3_aa: CASSDTGQGPQHF

j_call: TRBJ2-5
v_call: TRBV2
cdr3_aa: CAGQNLLNQETQYF

j_call: TRBJ2-3
v_call: TRBV5-6
cdr3_aa: CASSLAGGWRRTDTQYF

j_call: TRBJ1-5
v_call: TRBV19
cdr3_aa: CASSVGHRGNQPQHF

j_call: TRBJ2-7
v_call: TRBV4-1
cdr3_aa: CASSQDIAGGYEQYF

j_call: TRBJ2-7
v_call: TRBV7-9
cdr3_aa: CASSPDSLYEQYF

j_call: TRBJ2-1
v_call: TRBV28
cdr3_aa: CASSSGLAGPEQFF

j_call: TRBJ2-5
v_call: TRBV7-9
cdr3_aa: CASSLTGDWETQYF

j_call: TRBJ1-5
v_call: TRBV28
cdr3_aa: CASSFGAMNQPQHF

j_call: TRBJ2-5
v_call: TRBV9
cdr3_aa: CASSDGTEETQYF